A single sample is the source of the 10 T cell receptor beta chains below, sequenced in a study of early T cells in non-severe SARS-CoV-2 infection. TCRdb reprocessed the 5' RACE reads via MiXCR and lists one record per CDR3 protein. The data contain some 59,000 distinct CDR3 sequences, around 8.5% of them seen just once; the ten biggest clones take up less than 25%. The sequencing sample was made of whole blood. These receptor sequences come from an adult who was a healthcare worker with PCR-confirmed SARS-CoV-2 infection or an uninfected control (not recorded which).

At least ten counts were recorded for this clonotype. V is TRBV3-1 and J is TRBJ2-5, with TRBD1 as a possible D gene (6 bases). Deletions cut 5 bases from V and 1 base from J, with 8 bases between. This CDR3 has 13 residues. Germline values: CDR1 LGHDT, CDR2 YNNKEL (reference sequence). In nucleotides, the CDR3 is TGTGCCAGCAGCACGGACAGCCAAGAGACCCAGTACTTC. Translating gives CASSTDSQETQYF.

The chain uses TRBV2 and TRBJ2-7; D is uncertain. Germline V gene data show CDR1 as SNHLY and CDR2 as FYNNEI. V gave up 5 bases and J gave up 2 bases, with 16 bases separating them. The CDR3 loop spans 15 amino acids. Here the CDR3 DNA reads TGTGCCAGCAGTAAGGAATCGGGCGAGACCTACGAGCAGTACTTC. Its protein is CASSKESGETYEQYF.

The gene calls are TRBV6-6 and TRBJ2-7; D call uncertain. From germline, CDR1 is MNHNY and CDR2 SVGAGI (reference sequence). The CDR3 is made up of 15 amino acids. Trimming removed 5 bases at V and 0 bases at J, with 14 bases between. CDR3 region: CASSPRWASSYEQYF. The CDR3 DNA follows: TGTGCCAGCAGTCCCCGATGGGCAAGCTCCTACGAGCAGTACTTC.

The rearrangement uses TRBV7-9 and TRBJ2-5; D is tentatively TRBD1 or TRBD2 (5 bases each). Deletions cut 8 bases from V and 5 bases from J, with 12 bases between. Germline values: CDR1 SEHNR, CDR2 FQNEAQ (reference sequence). The CDR3 is 12 amino acids. CDR3 residues: CASQRTRETQYF. CDR3 nucleotides: TGTGCCAGCCAGCGGACAAGGGAGACCCAGTACTTC.

This clonotype has just a few counts. The J gene is TRBJ2-5, the V gene TRBV7-2; D call uncertain. Germline CDR1 and CDR2: SGHTA and FQGNSA. V lost 5 bases and J lost 0, with 7 bases in between. CDR3 size: 13 residues. The CDR3: CASSGSYQETQYF. The CDR3 DNA reads as TGTGCCAGCAGCGGGTCCTACCAAGAGACCCAGTACTTC.

With regard to this clonotype: It may be a read error: a sequence one base away is much more abundant. The V and J genes are TRBV11-2 and TRBJ2-1; no clear D. Germline-derived CDR1 and CDR2 are SGHAT and FQNNGV. The CDR3 contains 13 residues. Trimming pared 2 bases from V and 0 bases from J, leaving 2 bases between. The CDR3 nucleotides read TGTGCCAGCAGCTTATACTCCTACAATGAGCAGTTCTTC. Protein product: CASSLYSYNEQFF.

Only a few counts were recorded for this clonotype. This chain links TRBV3-1 with TRBJ2-6; maybe TRBD1 (5 bases). The CDR3 totals 18 residues. Trimming stripped 2 bases from V and 2 bases from J, with 16 bases between. The germline gives CDR1 LGHDT, CDR2 YNNKEL (reference sequence). CDR3 sequence: CASSQQTAVLTGANVLTF. The CDR3 nucleotides read TGTGCCAGCAGCCAACAGACAGCTGTACTAACTGGGGCCAACGTCCTGACTTTC.

The chain has TRBV12-3 or TRBV12-4 and TRBJ2-3, with D uncertain. This CDR3 comprises 13 residues. V lost 6 bases and J lost 6, with 13 bases in between. In DNA form, the CDR3 reads TGTGCCAGCAGGATTTACCATGCGGATACGCAGTATTTT. It encodes CASRIYHADTQYF.

This clonotype was seen ten or more times. V gene TRBV3-1 combines with J gene TRBJ2-1; tentatively, D is TRBD2 (5 bases). Trimming pared 4 bases from V and 7 bases from J, leaving 20 bases between. CDR3 length equals 16 residues. CDR1 LGHDT and CDR2 YNNKEL come from the germline V gene (reference sequence). CDR3 sequence reads: CASSPSGLARGNEQFF. The CDR3 coding sequence is TGTGCCAGCAGCCCGTCGGGTCTAGCTCGCGGGAATGAGCAGTTCTTC.

This sequence joins TRBV20-1 and TRBJ2-5; weak D call: TRBD1 (6 bases). This CDR3 comprises 12 residues. The V gene lost 6 bases and the J gene lost 5 bases, with 13 bases spanning the gap. Germline CDR1 reads DFQATT; CDR2 reads SNEGSKA (reference sequence). CDR3 DNA: TGCAGTGCCAGGAGTCAGGGGGAGACCCAGTACTTC. As protein: CSARSQGETQYF.